This entry lists 27 T cell receptor beta chains sequenced from one sample in a study of OX40 agonist ivuxolimab in advanced cancers. The table came from immunoSEQ multiplex PCR; TCRdb's copy has only in-frame clones and leaves some out. The data contain approximately 70,000 clones, about 81% of them seen just once; the ten biggest clones take up less than 0.55%. Sequencing was performed on CD4+ or CD8+ T cells sorted from blood, taken in a trial of the OX40 agonist ivuxolimab. These receptors were obtained from an adult with an advanced solid tumor such as melanoma, head and neck, liver or kidney cancer.

The chain links TRBV7-8 to TRBJ2-1; 9 bases match TRBD1. V was pared by 1 base and J by 4 bases, with 5 bases of the junction left unmatched. Germline V CDR1 and CDR2: SGHVS, FQNEAQ. The CDR3 runs to 16 residues. Here the CDR3 DNA reads TGTGCCAGCAGCTTAGTCCGGGACAGGGCATACAATGAGCAGTTCTTC. This codes for CASSLVRDRAYNEQFF.

The V call is TRBV6-4, the J call TRBJ2-3; a possible D gene is TRBD2 (6 bases). This CDR3 has 15 residues. V shed 3 bases and J shed 0 bases, with 10 bases lying between them. CDR1 is MRHNA and CDR2 is SNTAGT in the germline V gene. The CDR3 spells CASSESGVSTDTQYF. CDR3 sequence (DNA): TGTGCCAGCAGTGAGTCGGGGGTTAGCACAGATACGCAGTATTTT.

The rearrangement links TRBV19 to TRBJ1-1; no reliable D call. The CDR3 loop spans 13 amino acids. Trimming removed 7 bases at V and 1 base at J, with 10 bases between. CDR1 is LNHDA, CDR2 SQIVND, per germline (reference sequence). The CDR3 DNA follows: TGTGCCAGTAATATCCGACAGAACACTGAAGCTTTCTTT. Protein: CASNIRQNTEAFF.

This sequence joins TRBV2 and TRBJ1-5; perhaps TRBD1 as D (5 bases). Germline V CDR1 and CDR2: SNHLY, FYNNEI. V lost 0 bases and J lost 14, with 14 bases in between. The CDR3 contains 13 residues. In DNA, the CDR3 is TGTGCCAGCAGTGAAGCCCGCCGGGGGTTTAAGCATTTT. It codes for CASSEARRGFKHF.

The chain combines TRBV19 with TRBJ1-2; D ambiguous. Trimming pared 4 bases from V and 8 bases from J, leaving 17 bases between. Germline V CDR1 and CDR2: LNHDA, SQIVND (reference sequence). CDR3 length equals 14 residues. This CDR3 reads CASSTGVRLGGYTF. DNA for the CDR3: TGTGCCAGTAGTACTGGGGTCCGCTTGGGAGGCTACACCTTC.

This chain uses TRBV6-5 with TRBJ1-1, with 8 bases that match TRBD1. CDR1 is MNHEY and CDR2 is SVGAGI in the germline V gene. V lost 6 bases to trimming and J lost 1 base; unmatched junction nucleotides: 4. CDR3 length equals 14 residues. CDR3 region: CASRIDRGNTEAFF. CDR3 coding DNA: TGTGCCAGCAGAATAGACAGGGGGAACACTGAAGCTTTCTTT.

This clone was observed once. V usage is TRBV19 and J usage is TRBJ2-1; D ambiguous. CDR3 length: 15 residues. Trimming stripped 3 bases from V and 0 bases from J, with 9 bases between. In germline, CDR1 is LNHDA, CDR2 SQIVND (reference sequence). The CDR3 protein is CASSMDRSSYNEQFF. For the CDR3, the DNA is TGTGCCAGTAGTATGGACCGCAGCTCCTACAATGAGCAGTTCTTC.

The J gene is TRBJ2-1, the V gene TRBV6-5; D ambiguous. V was pared by 5 bases and J by 12 bases, with 17 bases between. The CDR3 runs 13 residues. The germline V gene has CDR1 MNHEY and CDR2 SVGAGI. The CDR3 DNA is TGTGCCAGCAGTGAAAGAGAACAGAAAGGGCAGTTCTTC. It codes for CASSEREQKGQFF.

In this sample, this clone turned up once. The chain carries TRBV28 and TRBJ2-1, with D possibly TRBD1 on 5 matching bases. Per the germline V gene, CDR1 is MDHEN and CDR2 is SYDVKM. This CDR3 has 15 amino acids. The ends were cut back, 6 bases at V and 0 bases at J, with 12 bases in the middle. CDR3 region: CASREGASSYNEQFF. The CDR3 nucleotides read TGTGCCAGCAGAGAAGGGGCTAGCTCCTACAATGAGCAGTTCTTC. The entire variable domain, with the rest obtained from reference TRBV28 and TRBJ2-1, is as follows: DVKVTQSSRYLVKRTGEKVFLECVQDMDHENMFWYRQDPGLGLRLIYFSYDVKMKEKGDIPEGYSVSREKKERFSLILESASTNQTSMYLCASREGASSYNEQFFGPGTRLTVL.

This clone has a handful of counts. V gene TRBV28 combines with J gene TRBJ2-7; tentative D call: TRBD2 (5 bases). Germline assignment: CDR1 MDHEN and CDR2 SYDVKM. CDR3 length: 15 amino acids. V lost 8 bases to trimming and J lost 1 base, with 18 bases between them. CDR3 in DNA: TGTGCCAGCTGGGCGGCGGGCGACGCTTCCTACGAGCAGTACTTC. Translated: CASWAAGDASYEQYF.

The chain couples TRBV5-1 to TRBJ1-4; tentatively, D is TRBD1 (6 bases). There are 15 residues in the CDR3. Germline assignment: CDR1 SGHRS and CDR2 YFSETQ. V was pared by 0 bases and J by 4 bases, with 10 bases between. CDR3 in amino acids: CASSLVGQFNEKLFF. For the CDR3, the DNA is TGCGCCAGCAGCTTGGTAGGACAGTTTAATGAAAAACTGTTTTTT.

This sequence joins TRBV11-2 and TRBJ2-5; D might be TRBD1 (6 bases). Between the trimmed V and J ends, which lost 6 bases and 0 bases, there was a span of 14 bases. The germline CDR1 and CDR2 sequences are SGHAT and FQNNGV. The CDR3 runs to 15 residues. The CDR3 DNA sequence: TGTGCCAGCAGACTGGGCAGGGGATACCAAGAGACCCAGTACTTC. It specifies CASRLGRGYQETQYF.

This clone was counted only a few times. The V gene is TRBV7-9, the J gene TRBJ1-6; unclear D gene. This CDR3 has 15 residues. V dropped 2 bases and J dropped 6 bases, with 11 bases sitting between them. The V gene's germline CDR1 is SEHNR and CDR2 FQNEAQ (reference sequence). The CDR3 coding sequence is TGTGCCAGCAGCTTATATTCCGGAGCTAATTCACCCCTCCACTTT. This gives the protein CASSLYSGANSPLHF.

The chain carries TRBV5-6 and TRBJ2-1; the D is unclear. The CDR3 extends over 15 amino acids. V dropped 0 bases and J dropped 0 bases, with 7 bases sitting between them. Germline V gene sequence: CDR1 SGHDT, CDR2 YYEEEE. The CDR3 DNA reads as TGTGCCAGCAGCTTGGGTCAATTCTCCTACAATGAGCAGTTCTTC. Protein sequence: CASSLGQFSYNEQFF. The full variable domain, completed using reference TRBV5-6 and TRBJ2-1, is DAGVTQSPTHLIKTRGQQVTLRCSPKSGHDTVSWYQQALGQGPQFIFQYYEEEERQRGNFPDRFSGHQFPNYSSELNVNALLLGDSALYLCASSLGQFSYNEQFFGPGTRLTVL.

The chain uses TRBV18 and TRBJ1-3; no firm D call. The CDR3 is made up of 17 amino acids. V lost 1 base to trimming and J lost 2 bases, with 15 bases between them. CDR1 is KGHSH and CDR2 is LQKENI in the germline V gene. The CDR3, as DNA: TGTGCCAGCTCACCACGGTTCATTACAGAGCCTGGAAACACCATATATTTT. Translated, it gives CASSPRFITEPGNTIYF.

The CDR3 region is CASTELTTGKGYTF. DNA for the CDR3: TGTGCCAGCACCGAACTCACGACAGGAAAGGGCTACACCTTC. This sequence joins TRBV6-5 and TRBJ1-2, with a tentative D call TRBD1 (6 bases). Per germline, CDR1 MNHEY and CDR2 SVGAGI. Trimming removed 7 bases from V and 8 bases from J, with 20 bases in between. This CDR3 is 14 amino acids long.

The chain uses TRBV11-1 and TRBJ2-7; 9 positions agree with TRBD1. The CDR3 contains 14 residues. V was clipped by 5 bases and J by 3 bases; unmatched bases: 5. Germline CDR1 is SGHAT and CDR2 is FQDESV (reference sequence). The CDR3 bases are TGTGCCAGCAGCCCATGGGACAGGGACTACGAGCAGTACTTC. Translation gives CASSPWDRDYEQYF. The entire variable domain, with the rest obtained from reference TRBV11-1 and TRBJ2-7, is as follows: EAEVAQSPRYKITEKSQAVAFWCDPISGHATLYWYRQILGQGPELLVQFQDESVVDDSQLPKDRFSAERLKGVDSTLKIQPAELGDSAMYLCASSPWDRDYEQYFGPGTRLTVT.

The chain couples TRBV19 to TRBJ2-1; 8 nucleotides line up with TRBD2. CDR3 length equals 13 residues. The germline V gene encodes CDR1 LNHDA and CDR2 SQIVND (reference sequence). V shed 11 bases, J shed 6 bases, and the junction held 9 bases outside the gene matches. The CDR3 loop reads CAARRAGGNEQFF. The DNA for the CDR3 is TGTGCCGCCCGTCGGGCGGGAGGCAATGAGCAGTTCTTC.

The chain joins TRBV30 to TRBJ2-7; no definite D call. Germline V CDR1 and CDR2: GTSNPN, SVGIG (reference sequence). This CDR3 contains 12 residues. The V end was cut by 2 bases, the J end by 7 bases, with 12 bases between. The CDR3 spells CAWSSSITEQYF. For the CDR3, the DNA is TGTGCCTGGAGTTCGTCGATCACAGAGCAGTACTTC.

This clone is a singleton in its sample. The V gene is TRBV19, the J gene TRBJ1-1; D is unclear. This CDR3 has 13 residues. From germline, CDR1 is LNHDA and CDR2 SQIVND (reference sequence). V lost 2 bases and J lost 1, with 5 bases in between. In DNA, the CDR3 is TGTGCCAGTAGTATAATAACGAACACTGAAGCTTTCTTT. Its translation: CASSIITNTEAFF.

This chain joins TRBV5-1 and TRBJ1-1; D gene unclear. CDR1 SGHRS and CDR2 YFSETQ come from the germline V gene. This CDR3 region has 14 residues. Between the trimmed V and J ends, which lost 0 bases and 10 bases, there was a span of 16 bases. The CDR3, as DNA: TGCGCCAGCAGCTTGGGGAAGGACGCTAAAGTAGCTTTCTTT. It is translated as CASSLGKDAKVAFF.

This chain links TRBV28 with TRBJ1-5, with unresolved D. The CDR3 sequence is 11 residues long. Trimming cost V 5 bases and J 15 bases, with 14 bases left between them. Looked up from germline, CDR1 is MDHEN and CDR2 is SYDVKM. Here the CDR3 DNA reads TGTGCCAGCAGTCTCGGACTCCCCGCGCATTTT. The encoded protein is CASSLGLPAHF. Combining the CDR3 with reference TRBV28 and TRBJ1-5 gives the whole variable domain DVKVTQSSRYLVKRTGEKVFLECVQDMDHENMFWYRQDPGLGLRLIYFSYDVKMKEKGDIPEGYSVSREKKERFSLILESASTNQTSMYLCASSLGLPAHFGDGTRLSIL.

V gene TRBV28 combines with J gene TRBJ1-2; TRBD1 matches 12 bases. This CDR3 has 15 residues. Germline CDR1 and CDR2: MDHEN and SYDVKM. In nucleotides, the CDR3 is TGTGCTGCCGGGACAGGGGGCGCGATGGGCTATGGCTACACCTTC. Its translation: CAAGTGGAMGYGYTF.

V usage is TRBV2 and J usage is TRBJ1-6, with 7 bases fitting TRBD1. This CDR3 is 15 amino acids long. From germline, CDR1 is SNHLY and CDR2 FYNNEI. J gave up 3 bases and V 6 bases, and 5 bases lay outside the gene matches. CDR3 residues: CASRPGTDYNSPLHF. In nucleotides, the CDR3 is TGTGCCAGCAGACCTGGGACAGACTATAATTCACCCCTCCACTTT.

The chain carries TRBV5-1 and TRBJ2-5, with D possibly TRBD2 on 6 matching bases. Trimming took off 4 bases at V and 4 bases at J, with 11 bases between the two ends. Germline CDR1 SGHRS, CDR2 YFSETQ. The CDR3 sequence is 13 residues long. For the CDR3, the DNA is TGCGCCAGCAGCCCTCCGGGACTAGAGACCCAGTACTTC. Translating it yields CASSPPGLETQYF.

The chain has TRBV7-2 and TRBJ2-5, with D perhaps TRBD2 (6 bases). V was trimmed by 2 bases and J by 1 base, leaving 8 bases between them. This CDR3 contains 14 residues. CDR1 is SGHTA and CDR2 is FQGNSA in the germline V gene. The CDR3 protein is CASSLKLAQETQYF. CDR3 DNA sequence: TGTGCCAGCAGCTTAAAACTAGCCCAAGAGACCCAGTACTTC.

The chain links TRBV12-5 to TRBJ1-1, with D possibly being TRBD1 (5 bases). Germline V gene data show CDR1 as LGHNT and CDR2 as FRNRAP. The CDR3 contains 11 residues. Trimming shortened V by 6 bases and J by 9 bases, and 11 bases separated the two germline ends. The CDR3 nucleotides are TGTGCTAGTGGCCGAGACAGCCAAGCTTTCTTT. Its translation: CASGRDSQAFF. The variable domain in full, with the rest retrieved from reference TRBV12-5 and TRBJ1-1, is DARVTQTPRHKVTEMGQEVTMRCQPILGHNTVFWYRQTMMQGLELLAYFRNRAPLDDSGMPKDRFSAEMPDATLATLKIQPSEPRDSAVYFCASGRDSQAFFGQGTRLTVV.